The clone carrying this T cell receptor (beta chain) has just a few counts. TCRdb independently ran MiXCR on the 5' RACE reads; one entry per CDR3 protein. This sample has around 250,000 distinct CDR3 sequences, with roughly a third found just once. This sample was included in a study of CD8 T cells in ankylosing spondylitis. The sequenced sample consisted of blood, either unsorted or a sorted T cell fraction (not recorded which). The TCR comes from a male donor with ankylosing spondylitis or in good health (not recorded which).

The CDR3 sequence: CASSHRDSHQETQYF. In nucleotides, the CDR3 is TGTGCCAGCAGCCACAGGGACAGTCATCAAGAGACCCAGTACTTC. This sequence joins TRBV7-9 and TRBJ2-5, with 7 bases lining up with TRBD1. The CDR3 is 15 residues long. CDR1 and CDR2 (germline): SEHNR, FQNEAQ (reference sequence). The V and J ends lost 5 bases and 2 bases, in that order; junction bases with no gene match: 8. Combining the CDR3 with reference TRBV7-9 and TRBJ2-5 gives the whole variable domain DTGVSQNPRHKITKRGQNVTFRCDPISEHNRLYWYRQTLGQGPEFLTYFQNEAQLEKSRLLSDRFSAERPKGSFSTLEIQRTEQGDSAMYLCASSHRDSHQETQYFGPGTRLLVL.